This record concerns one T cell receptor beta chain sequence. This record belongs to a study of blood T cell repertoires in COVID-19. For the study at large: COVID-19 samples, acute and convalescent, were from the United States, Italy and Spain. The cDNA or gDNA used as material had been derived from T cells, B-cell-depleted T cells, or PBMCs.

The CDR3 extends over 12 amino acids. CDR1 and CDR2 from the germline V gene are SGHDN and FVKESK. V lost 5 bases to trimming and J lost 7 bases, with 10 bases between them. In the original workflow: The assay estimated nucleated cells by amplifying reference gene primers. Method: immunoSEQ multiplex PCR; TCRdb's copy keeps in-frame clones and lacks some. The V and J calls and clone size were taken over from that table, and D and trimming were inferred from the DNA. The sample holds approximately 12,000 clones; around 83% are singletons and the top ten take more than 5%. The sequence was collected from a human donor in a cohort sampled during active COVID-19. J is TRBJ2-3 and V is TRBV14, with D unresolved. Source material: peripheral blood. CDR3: CASSTQSNTQYF. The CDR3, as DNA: TGTGCCAGCAGCACTCAATCTAATACGCAGTATTTT.